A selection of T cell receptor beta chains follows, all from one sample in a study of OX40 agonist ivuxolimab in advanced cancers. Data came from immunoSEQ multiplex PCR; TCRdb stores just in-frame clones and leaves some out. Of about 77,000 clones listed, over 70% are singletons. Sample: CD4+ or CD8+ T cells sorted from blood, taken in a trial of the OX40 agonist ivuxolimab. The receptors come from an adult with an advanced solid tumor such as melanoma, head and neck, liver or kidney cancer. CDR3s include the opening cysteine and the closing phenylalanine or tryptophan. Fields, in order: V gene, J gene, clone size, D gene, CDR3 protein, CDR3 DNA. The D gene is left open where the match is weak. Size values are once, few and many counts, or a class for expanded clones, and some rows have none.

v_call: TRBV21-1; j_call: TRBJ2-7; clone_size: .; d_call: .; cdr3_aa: CASSKVTGEGPPYEQYF; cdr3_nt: TGTGCCAGCAGCAAAGTAACGGGGGAGGGACCCCCCTACGAGCAGTACTTC
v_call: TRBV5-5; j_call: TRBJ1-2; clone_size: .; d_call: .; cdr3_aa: CASSLDRDGYTF; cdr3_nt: TGTGCCAGCAGCTTGGACAGAGATGGCTACACCTTC
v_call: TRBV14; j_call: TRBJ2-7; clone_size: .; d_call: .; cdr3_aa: CASSLGGYEQYF; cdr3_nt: TGTGCCAGCAGCCTAGGGGGCTACGAGCAGTACTTC
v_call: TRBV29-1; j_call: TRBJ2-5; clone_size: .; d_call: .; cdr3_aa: CSARRGGNQETQYF; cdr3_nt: TGCAGCGCCCGAAGGGGGGGTAACCAAGAGACCCAGTACTTC
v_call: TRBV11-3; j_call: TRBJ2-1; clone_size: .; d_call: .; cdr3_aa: CASSLRGFYNEQFF; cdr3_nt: TGTGCCAGCAGCCTCAGGGGTTTCTACAATGAGCAGTTCTTC
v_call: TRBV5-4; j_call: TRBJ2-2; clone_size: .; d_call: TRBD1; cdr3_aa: CASSQQGAGNTGELFF; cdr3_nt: TGTGCCAGCAGCCAACAGGGGGCGGGGAACACCGGGGAGCTGTTTTTT
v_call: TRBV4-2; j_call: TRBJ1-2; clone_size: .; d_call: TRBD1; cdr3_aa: CASSQAPSGGGQGAVGYTF; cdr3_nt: TGTGCCAGCAGCCAAGCCCCGTCAGGGGGGGGACAGGGGGCGGTTGGCTACACCTTC
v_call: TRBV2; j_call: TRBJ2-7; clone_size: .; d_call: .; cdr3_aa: CASSYLNEQYF; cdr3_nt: TGTGCCAGCAGTTACCTAAACGAGCAGTACTTC
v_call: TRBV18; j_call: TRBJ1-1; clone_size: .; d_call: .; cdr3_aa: CASSPSEGSEAFF; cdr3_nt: TGTGCCAGCTCACCATCGGAGGGTTCTGAAGCTTTCTTT
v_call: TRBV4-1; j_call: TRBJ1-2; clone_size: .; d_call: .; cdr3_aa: CASSQIGQYYYGYTF; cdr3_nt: TGCGCCAGCAGCCAGATTGGACAGTACTACTATGGCTACACCTTC
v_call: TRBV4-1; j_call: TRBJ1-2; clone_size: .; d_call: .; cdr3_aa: CASSHPDLNYGYTF; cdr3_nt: TGCGCCAGCAGCCACCCGGACCTTAACTATGGCTACACCTTC
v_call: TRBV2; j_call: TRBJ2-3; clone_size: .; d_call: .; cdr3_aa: CASSFSGRDRTDTQYF; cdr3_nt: TGTGCCAGCAGTTTCTCGGGGCGGGATAGGACAGATACGCAGTATTTT
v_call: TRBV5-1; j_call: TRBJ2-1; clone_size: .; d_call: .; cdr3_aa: CASSLGGRFYNEQFF; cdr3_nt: TGCGCCAGCAGCTTGGGGGGGCGCTTCTACAATGAGCAGTTCTTC
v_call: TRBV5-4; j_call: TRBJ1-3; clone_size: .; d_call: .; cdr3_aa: CASSLAGFSGNTIYF; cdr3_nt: TGTGCCAGCAGCTTGGCGGGCTTCTCTGGAAACACCATATATTTT
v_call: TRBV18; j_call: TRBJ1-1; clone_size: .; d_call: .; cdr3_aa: CASYVTGSIMNTEAFF; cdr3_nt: TGTGCCAGCTACGTAACAGGGTCTATTATGAACACTGAAGCTTTCTTT
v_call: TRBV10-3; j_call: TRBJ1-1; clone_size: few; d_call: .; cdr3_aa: CATGAMNTEAFF; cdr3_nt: TGTGCCACCGGGGCCATGAACACTGAAGCTTTCTTT
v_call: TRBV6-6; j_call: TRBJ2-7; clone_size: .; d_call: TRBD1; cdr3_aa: CASTQTPAGGYEQYF; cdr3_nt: TGTGCCAGCACCCAAACCCCGGCAGGGGGCTACGAGCAGTACTTC
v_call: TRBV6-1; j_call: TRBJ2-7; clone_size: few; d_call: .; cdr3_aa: CASSEALQGWRQTFYEQYF; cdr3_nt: TGTGCCAGCAGTGAAGCGCTACAGGGTTGGAGACAGACTTTCTACGAGCAGTACTTC
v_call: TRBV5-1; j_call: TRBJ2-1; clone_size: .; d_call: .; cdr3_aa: CASSTRDTVYNEQFF; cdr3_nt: TGCGCCAGCAGCACCCGGGACACAGTTTACAATGAGCAGTTCTTC
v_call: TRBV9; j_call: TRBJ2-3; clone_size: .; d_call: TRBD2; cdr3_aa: CASSVPPAGGLGDTQYF; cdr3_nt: TGTGCCAGCAGCGTACCGCCAGCGGGGGGGCTTGGAGATACGCAGTATTTT
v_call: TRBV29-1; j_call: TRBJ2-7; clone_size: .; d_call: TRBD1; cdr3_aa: CSAYTGGMYEQYF; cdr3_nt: TGCAGCGCCTATACAGGGGGCATGTACGAGCAGTACTTC